This entry lists 5 T cell receptor beta chains sequenced from one sample in a study of T-cell reconstitution after alpha-beta-depleted transplantation in children. Unique molecular identifiers were used in preparing the TCRbeta library. TCRdb reprocessed the PCR reads via MiXCR and lists one record per CDR3 protein. The sample contains about 110,000 distinct CDR3 sequences, about 6.5% of which appear only once. Source: PBMCs, mostly from graft donor cells, taken 360 days after TCRalphabeta/CD19-depleted stem cell transplant. All receptors derive from a male patient between 2 and 10 years old who had a stem cell transplant for acute lymphoblastic leukemia, so the T cells may come from the graft donor.

This clonotype was counted only a few times. This chain connects TRBV7-9 to TRBJ2-3; tentatively, D is TRBD1 (6 bases). V was clipped by 1 base and J by 2 bases, with 13 bases between them. This CDR3 has 16 amino acids. The germline V gene encodes CDR1 SEHNR and CDR2 FQNEAQ (reference sequence). The CDR3 loop reads CASSLEAGALTDTQYF. In nucleotides, the CDR3 is TGTGCCAGCAGCTTAGAGGCAGGGGCCCTCACAGATACGCAGTATTTT.

There are many counts of this clonotype. Compared with germline, one end of the junction differs, possibly owing to a read error. The V gene is TRBV28, the J gene TRBJ1-2; the D gene is possibly TRBD1 (5 bases). The germline CDR1 and CDR2 sequences are MDHEN and SYDVKM. This CDR3 comprises 15 residues. CDR3 in DNA: TGTGCCAGCAGTTCCCCGACAGCCAGGGACTATGGCTATACCTTC. Translating gives CASSSPTARDYGYTF.

The rearrangement uses TRBV28 and TRBJ2-7; possibly TRBD2 for D (5 bases). Between the trimmed V and J ends, which lost 7 bases and 1 base, there was a span of 14 bases. The V gene's germline CDR1 is MDHEN and CDR2 SYDVKM. This CDR3 has 14 amino acids. CDR3: CASKRTLGSYEQYF. The CDR3 DNA reads TGTGCCAGCAAACGGACTTTGGGGTCCTACGAGCAGTACTTC. Variable domain in full (rest from reference TRBV28 and TRBJ2-7): DVKVTQSSRYLVKRTGEKVFLECVQDMDHENMFWYRQDPGLGLRLIYFSYDVKMKEKGDIPEGYSVSREKKERFSLILESASTNQTSMYLCASKRTLGSYEQYFGPGTRLTVT.

This clonotype has a count of ten or more. CDR3 protein: CSVERSGRADTQYF. The CDR3 nucleotides read TGCAGCGTTGAACGAAGCGGGAGGGCAGATACGCAGTATTTT. The chain recombines TRBV29-1 with TRBJ2-3; TRBD2 matches at 10 bases. The CDR3 length is 14 residues. Germline assignment: CDR1 SQVTM and CDR2 ANQGSEA. The V segment lost 2 bases and the J segment 4 bases; nucleotides outside the gene matches: 3.

This clonotype was seen at least ten times. This chain uses TRBV6-5 with TRBJ2-1; a weak D match, TRBD1 (6 bases). The CDR3 sequence is 15 residues long. V gave up 5 bases and J gave up 2 bases, with 13 bases separating them. CDR1 MNHEY and CDR2 SVGAGI come from the germline V gene. The CDR3 nucleotides are TGTGCCAGCAGTAGTCAGGGGACGGCCTACAATGAGCAGTTCTTC. Translation: CASSSQGTAYNEQFF.